This T cell receptor beta chain comes out of a study of blood T cell repertoires in COVID-19. Whole-study context: The cDNA or gDNA used as material had been derived from T cells, B-cell-depleted T cells, or PBMCs.

Original methodology: Amplification of reference gene primers was used by the study to estimate nucleated cell counts. The method was immunoSEQ multiplex PCR; TCRdb's version includes in-frame clones alone and lacks a portion of them. V and J calls and clone size come straight from that table; D and trimming were deduced from the DNA. Altogether around 250,000 clones are present, approximately 85% being singletons, with the ten largest covering around 2%. The germline V gene encodes CDR1 SGDLS and CDR2 YYNGEE. The CDR3 covers 14 residues. V was shortened by 0 bases and J by 8 bases, with 11 bases between the two germline ends.

Sequencing was performed on PBMCs or T cells enriched from blood (not recorded which). The genes are TRBV9 and TRBJ1-4, with D possibly TRBD1 on 6 matching bases. This receptor was taken from a woman between 45 and 60 years old who had recovered from COVID-19. This CDR3 reads CASSVGGGREKLFF. Here the CDR3 DNA reads TGTGCCAGCAGCGTAGGGGGGGGCCGGGAAAAACTGTTTTTT.